This T cell receptor beta chain was documented in a study of cytomegalovirus exposure and HLA in healthy donors. Germline CDR1 reads LNHNV; CDR2 reads YYDKDF (reference sequence). This CDR3 has 16 amino acids. Trimming left V 0 bases short and J 0 bases short, with 11 bases between. Primers for the PCR totalled 60 Vbeta and 13 Jbeta. Profiled with immunoSEQ multiplex PCR; TCRdb holds only in-frame clones, not every one. The sample yields roughly 180,000 clones, roughly a tenth seen once. The sequence derives from a woman between 25 and 40 years old in good health and CMV-seropositive. The sequenced sample consisted of PBMCs. This chain connects TRBV15 to TRBJ1-1, with no clear D. The CDR3 sequence: CATSRDRPGVNTEAFF. The DNA for the CDR3 is TGTGCCACCAGCAGAGATAGACCAGGTGTGAACACTGAAGCTTTCTTT.